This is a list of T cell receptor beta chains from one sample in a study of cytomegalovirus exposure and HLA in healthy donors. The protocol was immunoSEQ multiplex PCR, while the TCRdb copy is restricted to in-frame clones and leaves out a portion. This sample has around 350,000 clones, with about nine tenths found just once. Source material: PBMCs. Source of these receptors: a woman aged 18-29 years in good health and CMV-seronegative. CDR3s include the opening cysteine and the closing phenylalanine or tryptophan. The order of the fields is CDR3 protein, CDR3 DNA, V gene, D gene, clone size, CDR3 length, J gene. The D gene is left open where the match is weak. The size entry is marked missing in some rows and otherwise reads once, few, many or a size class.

CDR3: CAWSVGAQFNEQFF
DNA: TGTGCCTGGAGTGTAGGAGCGCAATTCAATGAGCAGTTCTTC
V: TRBV30
D: -
size: -
length: 14
J: TRBJ2-1

CDR3: CASSHLGGSTGELFF
DNA: TGTGCCAGCAGCCACTTGGGCGGGAGCACCGGGGAGCTGTTTTTT
V: TRBV7-9
D: TRBD2
size: few
length: 15
J: TRBJ2-2

CDR3: CASSEDGDTDTQYF
DNA: TGCGCCAGCAGTGAGGACGGAGACACAGATACGCAGTATTTT
V: TRBV10-1
D: -
size: -
length: 14
J: TRBJ2-3

CDR3: CASSPQVDTYYGYTF
DNA: TGCGCCAGCAGCCCTCAAGTGGACACCTACTATGGCTACACCTTC
V: TRBV4-1
D: -
size: -
length: 15
J: TRBJ1-2

CDR3: CASNLPPGTRDYNEQFF
DNA: TGTGCCAGCAACTTACCCCCGGGGACTAGAGATTACAATGAGCAGTTCTTC
V: TRBV6-7
D: TRBD2
size: -
length: 17
J: TRBJ2-1

CDR3: CASKLRLAGSYEQYF
DNA: TGTGCCAGCAAACTACGACTAGCGGGGTCCTACGAGCAGTACTTC
V: TRBV2
D: TRBD2
size: -
length: 15
J: TRBJ2-7

CDR3: CASSGQGNTGELFF
DNA: TGTGCCAGCAGCGGACAGGGTAACACCGGGGAGCTGTTTTTT
V: TRBV9
D: TRBD1
size: -
length: 14
J: TRBJ2-2

CDR3: CAWAPRSLETQYF
DNA: TGTGCCTGGGCCCCCCGGAGTTTAGAGACCCAGTACTTC
V: TRBV30
D: -
size: -
length: 13
J: TRBJ2-5

CDR3: CASSAVGTALREKLFF
DNA: TGTGCCAGCAGTGCCGTCGGAACAGCCCTTAGGGAAAAACTGTTTTTT
V: TRBV2
D: -
size: -
length: 16
J: TRBJ1-4

CDR3: CASSPTGNNEQFF
DNA: TGTGCCAGCAGCCCAACAGGGAACAATGAGCAGTTCTTC
V: TRBV11-3
D: -
size: -
length: 13
J: TRBJ2-1

CDR3: CASSFSRARDYGYTF
DNA: TGTGCCAGCAGCTTTTCCAGGGCCAGGGACTATGGCTACACCTTC
V: TRBV7-9
D: -
size: once
length: 15
J: TRBJ1-2

CDR3: CASSLGQGGNYGYTF
DNA: TGCGCCAGCAGCCTCGGACAGGGGGGAAACTATGGCTACACCTTC
V: TRBV5-1
D: TRBD1
size: -
length: 15
J: TRBJ1-2

CDR3: CASSRQGDSQPQHF
DNA: TGTGCCAGCTCACGACAGGGAGACTCTCAGCCCCAGCATTTT
V: TRBV18
D: TRBD1
size: -
length: 14
J: TRBJ1-5